The 2 T cell receptor beta chains in this list originate from one sample, sequenced in a study of blood T cell repertoires in COVID-19. The table came from immunoSEQ multiplex PCR; TCRdb's copy has only in-frame clones and leaves some out. The data contain a few hundred thousand clones, roughly four fifths of them singletons. Specimen: PBMCs or T cells enriched from blood (not recorded which). The receptors shown here come from a man in his fifties or sixties who had recovered from COVID-19.

The chain is built from TRBV7-9 and TRBJ1-4, with D maybe TRBD1 (5 bases). CDR3 length: 15 residues. CDR1 and CDR2 from the germline V gene are SEHNR and FQNEAQ (reference sequence). Trimming pared 5 bases from V and 1 base from J, leaving 11 bases between. The CDR3 region is CASSIIGGTNEKLFF. CDR3 in DNA: TGTGCCAGCAGCATAATCGGGGGAACTAATGAAAAACTGTTTTTT.

The CDR3 DNA reads as TGTGCCAGTAGTCTCTCCCTGACAGGGTACGGCTACGAGCAGTACTTC. Protein: CASSLSLTGYGYEQYF. V usage is TRBV19 and J usage is TRBJ2-7; 7 bases are shared with TRBD1. CDR1 LNHDA and CDR2 SQIVND come from the germline V gene (reference sequence). CDR3 length: 16 amino acids. The V segment lost 5 bases and the J segment 3 bases; nucleotides outside the gene matches: 13.